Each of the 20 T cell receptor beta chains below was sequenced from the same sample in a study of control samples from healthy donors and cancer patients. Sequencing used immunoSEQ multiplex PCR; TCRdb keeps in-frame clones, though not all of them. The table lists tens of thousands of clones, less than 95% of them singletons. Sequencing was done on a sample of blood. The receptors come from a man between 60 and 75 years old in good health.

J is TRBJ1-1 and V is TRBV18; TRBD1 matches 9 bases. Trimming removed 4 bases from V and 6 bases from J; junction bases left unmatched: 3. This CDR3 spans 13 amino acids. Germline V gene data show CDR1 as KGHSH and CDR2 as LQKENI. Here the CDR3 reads CASSQGTGSEAFF. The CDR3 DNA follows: TGTGCCAGCTCACAGGGGACAGGGTCTGAAGCTTTCTTT.

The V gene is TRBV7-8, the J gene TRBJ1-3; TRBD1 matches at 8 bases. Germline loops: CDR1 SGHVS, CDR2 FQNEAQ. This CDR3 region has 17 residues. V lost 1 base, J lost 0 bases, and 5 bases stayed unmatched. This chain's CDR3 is CASSLGQGAASGNTIYF. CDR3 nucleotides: TGTGCCAGCAGCTTAGGTCAGGGGGCCGCCTCTGGAAACACCATATATTTT.

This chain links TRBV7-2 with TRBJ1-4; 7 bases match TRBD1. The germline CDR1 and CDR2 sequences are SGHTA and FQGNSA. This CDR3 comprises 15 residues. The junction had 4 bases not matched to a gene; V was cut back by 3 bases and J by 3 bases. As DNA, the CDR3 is TGTGCCAGCAGCTTGACAGGGCCTCCTAATGAAAAACTGTTTTTT. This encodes CASSLTGPPNEKLFF.

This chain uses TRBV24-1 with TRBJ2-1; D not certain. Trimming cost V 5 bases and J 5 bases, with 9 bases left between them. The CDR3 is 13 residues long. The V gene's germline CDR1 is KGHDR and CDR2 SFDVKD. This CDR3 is CATSGLTHNEQFF. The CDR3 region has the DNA TGTGCCACCAGTGGGCTTACTCACAATGAGCAGTTCTTC.

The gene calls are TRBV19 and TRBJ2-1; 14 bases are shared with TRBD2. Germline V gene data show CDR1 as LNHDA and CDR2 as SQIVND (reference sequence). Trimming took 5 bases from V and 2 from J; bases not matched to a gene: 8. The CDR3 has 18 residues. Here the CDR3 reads CASSAGLAGGSTYNEQFF. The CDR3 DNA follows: TGTGCCAGTAGTGCAGGACTAGCGGGGGGCTCAACCTACAATGAGCAGTTCTTC.

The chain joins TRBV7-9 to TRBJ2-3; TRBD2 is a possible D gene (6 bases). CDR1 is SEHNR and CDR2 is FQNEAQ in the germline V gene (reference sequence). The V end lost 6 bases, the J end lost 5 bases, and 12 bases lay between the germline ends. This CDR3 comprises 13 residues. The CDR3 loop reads CASRQQGGDTQYF. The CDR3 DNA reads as TGTGCCAGCAGGCAGCAGGGAGGAGATACGCAGTATTTT.

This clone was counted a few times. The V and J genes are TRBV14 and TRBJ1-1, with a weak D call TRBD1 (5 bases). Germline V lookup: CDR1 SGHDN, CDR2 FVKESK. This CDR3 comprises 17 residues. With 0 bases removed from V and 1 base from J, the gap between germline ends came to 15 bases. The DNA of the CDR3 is TGTGCCAGCAGCCAAGATATTATGGGGGGAACGAACACTGAAGCTTTCTTT. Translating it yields CASSQDIMGGTNTEAFF.

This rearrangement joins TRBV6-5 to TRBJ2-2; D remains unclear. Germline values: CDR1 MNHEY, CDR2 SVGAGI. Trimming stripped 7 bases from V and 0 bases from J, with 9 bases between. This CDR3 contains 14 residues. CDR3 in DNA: TGTGCCAGCAAGGGCTATACGAACACCGGGGAGCTGTTTTTT. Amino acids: CASKGYTNTGELFF.

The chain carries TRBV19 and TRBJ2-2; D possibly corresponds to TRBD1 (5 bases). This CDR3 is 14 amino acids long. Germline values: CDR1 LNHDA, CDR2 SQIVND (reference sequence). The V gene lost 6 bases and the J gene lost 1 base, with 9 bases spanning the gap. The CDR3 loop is CASRETENTGELFF. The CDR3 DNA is TGTGCCAGTAGGGAGACAGAGAACACCGGGGAGCTGTTTTTT.

CDR3: CASSWWGAVTEAFF. The CDR3 DNA sequence: TGTGCCAGCAGCTGGTGGGGGGCAGTCACTGAAGCTTTCTTT. V usage is TRBV7-9 and J usage is TRBJ1-1; the D gene is possibly TRBD1 (6 bases). The V gene lost 4 bases and the J gene lost 4 bases, with 13 bases spanning the gap. In germline, CDR1 is SEHNR, CDR2 FQNEAQ (reference sequence). The CDR3 runs to 14 residues.

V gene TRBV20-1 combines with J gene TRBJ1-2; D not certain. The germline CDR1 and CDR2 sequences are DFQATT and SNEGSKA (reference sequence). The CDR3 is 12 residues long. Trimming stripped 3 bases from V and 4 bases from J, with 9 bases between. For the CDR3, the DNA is TGCAGTGCTAGTTCTGGGGTCTATGGCTACACCTTC. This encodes CSASSGVYGYTF.

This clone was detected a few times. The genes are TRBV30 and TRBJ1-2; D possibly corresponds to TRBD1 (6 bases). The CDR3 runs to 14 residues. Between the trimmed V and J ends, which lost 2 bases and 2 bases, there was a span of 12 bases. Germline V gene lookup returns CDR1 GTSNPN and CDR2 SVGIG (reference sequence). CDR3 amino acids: CAWSRQVDNYGYTF. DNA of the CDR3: TGTGCCTGGAGTCGACAGGTCGACAACTATGGCTACACCTTC.

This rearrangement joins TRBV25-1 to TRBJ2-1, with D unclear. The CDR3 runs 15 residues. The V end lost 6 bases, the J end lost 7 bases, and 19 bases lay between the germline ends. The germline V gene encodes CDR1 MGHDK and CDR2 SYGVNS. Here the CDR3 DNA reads TGTGCCAGCAGGACCACCGGCGGAGCCGGGAATGAGCAGTTCTTC. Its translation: CASRTTGGAGNEQFF.

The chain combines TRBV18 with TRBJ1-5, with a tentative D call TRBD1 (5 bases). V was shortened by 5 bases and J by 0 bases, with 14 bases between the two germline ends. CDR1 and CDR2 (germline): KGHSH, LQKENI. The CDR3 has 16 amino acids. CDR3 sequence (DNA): TGTGCCAGCTCAGCCACAGGATCCGGTAGCAATCAGCCCCAGCATTTT. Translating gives CASSATGSGSNQPQHF.

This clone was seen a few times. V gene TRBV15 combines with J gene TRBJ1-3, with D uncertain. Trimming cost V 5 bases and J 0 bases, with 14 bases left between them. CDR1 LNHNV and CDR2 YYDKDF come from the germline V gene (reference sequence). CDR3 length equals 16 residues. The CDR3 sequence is CATSGRIPYSGNTIYF. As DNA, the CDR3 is TGTGCCACCAGCGGCCGAATACCCTACTCTGGAAACACCATATATTTT. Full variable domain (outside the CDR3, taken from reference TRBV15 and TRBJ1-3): DAMVIQNPRYQVTQFGKPVTLSCSQTLNHNVMYWYQQKSSQAPKLLFHYYDKDFNNEADTPDNFQSRRPNTSFCFLDIRSPGLGDTAMYLCATSGRIPYSGNTIYFGEGSWLTVV.

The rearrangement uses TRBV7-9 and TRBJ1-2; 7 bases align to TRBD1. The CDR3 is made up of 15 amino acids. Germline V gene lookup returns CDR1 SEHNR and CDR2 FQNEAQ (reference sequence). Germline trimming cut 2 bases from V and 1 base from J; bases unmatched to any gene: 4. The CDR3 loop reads CASSLRGTDNYGYTF. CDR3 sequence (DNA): TGTGCCAGCAGCTTACGGGGGACAGATAACTATGGCTACACCTTC.

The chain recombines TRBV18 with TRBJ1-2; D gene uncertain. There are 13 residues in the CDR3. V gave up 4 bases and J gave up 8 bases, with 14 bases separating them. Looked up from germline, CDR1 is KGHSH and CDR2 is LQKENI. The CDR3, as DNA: TGTGCCAGCTCACGCTATGCGTCTGGGGGCTACACCTTC. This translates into CASSRYASGGYTF.

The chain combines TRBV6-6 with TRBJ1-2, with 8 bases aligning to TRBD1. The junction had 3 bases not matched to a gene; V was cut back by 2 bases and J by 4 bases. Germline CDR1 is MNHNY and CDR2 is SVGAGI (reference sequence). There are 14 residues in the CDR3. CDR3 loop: CASSYGTGIYGYTF. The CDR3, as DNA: TGTGCCAGCAGTTACGGGACAGGCATCTATGGCTACACCTTC.

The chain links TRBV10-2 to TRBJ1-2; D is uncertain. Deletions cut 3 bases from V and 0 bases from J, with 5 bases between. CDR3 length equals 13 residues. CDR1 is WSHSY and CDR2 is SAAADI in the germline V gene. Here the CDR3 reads CASSERANYGYTF. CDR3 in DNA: TGCGCCAGCAGTGAAAGGGCTAACTATGGCTACACCTTC.

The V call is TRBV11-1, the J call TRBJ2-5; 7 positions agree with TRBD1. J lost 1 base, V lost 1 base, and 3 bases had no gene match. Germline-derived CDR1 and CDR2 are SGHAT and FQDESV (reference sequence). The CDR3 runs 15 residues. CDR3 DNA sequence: TGTGCCAGCAGCTTAGGGGCAGGGGGCCAAGAGACCCAGTACTTC. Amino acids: CASSLGAGGQETQYF.